This T cell receptor beta chain was captured in a study of regulatory T cells in long-lasting Graves disease (dated by TCRdb to the early 2020s). With respect to the entire study: Persistent Graves' disease meant more than 5 years of antithyroid drug treatment with TSH receptor autoantibodies that stayed positive. Patients with persistent Graves' disease were compared with patients with newly diagnosed Graves' disease using TCR sequencing and RNA sequencing of peripheral blood. The study was conducted in China and was registered as a clinical trial. A total of some 35 samples underwent TCR sequencing, from around 13 patients with persistent Graves' disease and some 20 patients with newly diagnosed Graves' disease. In the clinical cohort, patients with persistent Graves' disease had used antithyroid drugs for an average of roughly 10 years.

General conclusions and limits of the study: The authors acknowledged the small sample size as a limitation that may reduce accuracy. The study examined only peripheral blood because the primary lesion, thyroid tissue, could not be accessed. Compared with newly diagnosed patients, persistent Graves' disease patients had lower TCR Shannon entropy and fewer highly expanded clones, which suggests clonal expansion. Sequencing and analysis were restricted to the TCR beta chain. Persistent patients shared more public clonotypes among themselves (around 3,000) than newly diagnosed patients did (over 950). Persistent disease showed preferential use of TRBV28, TRBJ1-2 and TRBJ2-5, whereas newly diagnosed disease favored TRBV20-1 and TRBJ2-1.

Receptor libraries were prepared by multiplex PCR. TCRdb shows the sequencer as Illumina HiSeq 4000. iRepertoire HTBI primers and Arm-PCR amplification of CDR3 regions were used to construct TCR beta libraries. Gel purification was performed on PCR products prior to sequencing. Per the authors' processing: A total of 62 TRBV and 14 TRBJ segments were identified across samples and were used for gene usage analysis of CDR3 amino acid clonotypes. Filtered high-quality paired reads were merged into contigs using COPE and FqMerger. Contigs were aligned with BLAST to IMGT TRBV, TRBD and TRBJ reference genes, and CDR3 was defined per IMGT. Any clonotype with a frequency above 0.1% was counted as a highly expanded clone. Shannon entropy was used to measure repertoire diversity, and the Gini coefficient was used to measure V-J evenness. A clonotype found in more than one individual was treated as public. TCRdb's own reprocessing of the public reads used fastp at Q25 and MiXCR and kept productive beta chains. Each CDR3 protein gets just one entry, which takes the most common genes and DNA from the rows behind it. TCRdb, rather than the study authors, made the V and J calls. The sample table records about 470,000 distinct CDR3 sequences; 20% to 25% of these occur just once. In total, the top ten clones hold about 6.6% of the sample.

The CDR3 adds up to 15 amino acids, both ends counted. The CDR3 DNA has 45 bases and is translated from base 1. For CDR1 and CDR2, the germline V gene lists MDHEN and SYDVKM. V is clipped by 1 base and J by 0 bases, and the sequence between their germline boundaries is 10 bases long. The time point label, read with the paper, signifies: persistent/refractory GD, antithyroid drugs over 5 years with positive TRAb. RNA was extracted from PBMCs in TRIzol for both TCR sequencing and RNA sequencing. The diagnosis of Graves' disease was made according to American Thyroid Association guidelines. Patients were recruited from an endocrinology department in Xi'an, China. From each patient, approximately 10 milliliters of peripheral blood was collected into an EDTA anticoagulant tube. PBMCs were isolated by Ficoll Paque Plus density gradient separation without further T cell sorting. RNA quality was checked with an Agilent 2100 Bioanalyzer and agarose gel, and concentration with a NanoDrop 2000.

Concerning this clonotype itself: Its antigen target is currently unknown. With a much larger clone just one base away, this may be a read error. The missing conserved phenylalanine or tryptophan at the end of this CDR3 makes a read error likely.

Here the sequenced sample was peripheral blood mononuclear cells (PBMCs), taken when the disease was refractory, from a patient treated with antithyroid drugs. The chain uses TRBV28 and TRBJ2-7, with TRBD2 as a weak D call on 6 bases. This receptor was taken from a female donor with Graves disease. This receptor has the CDR3 CASSLSGGNSYEQYL. The DNA sequence is given as TGTGCCAGCAGTTTATCAGGAGGGAACTCCTACGAGCAGTACCTC.